A single sample is the source of the 17 T cell receptor beta chains below, sequenced in a study of graft-versus-host responses after intestinal transplantation (TCRdb year 2021). Library preparation used the immunoSEQ multiplex PCR assay. In TCRdb, the immuneACCESS table is reduced to in-frame sequences with V and J assigned. These tables do not hold every clone; where another copy was compared, an unresolved V gene accounts for under half, and the others remain unexplained. The sample yields around 54,000 clones; roughly 89% were counted once. Of the sample, over 4.5% is held by the ten largest clones. Sample: PBMCs, taken 650 to 680 days after intestinal transplant. The receptors were gathered from a human patient who received an intestinal transplant, so some T cells may come from the graft donor.

The V gene is TRBV5-4, the J gene TRBJ1-1; tentatively, D is TRBD1 (6 bases). Trimming shortened V by 1 base and J by 11 bases, and 15 bases separated the two germline ends. The CDR3 spans 13 residues. Germline lookup yields CDR1 SGHNT and CDR2 YYREEE (reference sequence). CDR3 region: CASSLSDRSTAFF. The CDR3 coding sequence is TGTGCCAGCAGCTTGTCGGACAGATCGACGGCTTTCTTT.

This clone occurred once. The V and J genes are TRBV7-9 and TRBJ1-2, with 11 bases aligning to TRBD1. V trimming: 1 base; J trimming: 6 bases; junction bases outside the gene matches: 4. The length of the CDR3 is 15 residues. Germline V gene sequence: CDR1 SEHNR, CDR2 FQNEAQ (reference sequence). Written as DNA, the CDR3 is TGTGCCAGCAGCTTAGTGGGGACAGGGGGGAATGGCTACACCTTC. Its translation is CASSLVGTGGNGYTF.

The CDR3 nucleotides are TGCGCCAGCAGTTGTGCACTAGCGAACACCGGGGAGCTGTTTTTT. Amino acid sequence: CASSCALANTGELFF. This sequence joins TRBV5-1 and TRBJ2-2; TRBD2 is a possible D gene (5 bases). Germline lookup yields CDR1 SGHRS and CDR2 YFSETQ. The CDR3 covers 15 residues. Trimming stripped 5 bases from V and 0 bases from J, with 11 bases between.

The J gene is TRBJ2-3, the V gene TRBV29-1; D is ambiguous. The CDR3 runs 14 residues. Germline CDR1 SQVTM, CDR2 ANQGSEA. With 5 bases removed from V and 1 base from J, the gap between germline ends came to 13 bases. The chain's CDR3 is CSVRLSMGTDTQYF. DNA for the CDR3: TGCAGCGTTCGGTTGTCGATGGGCACAGATACGCAGTATTTT.

The chain uses TRBV6-1 and TRBJ1-5; tentative D call: TRBD1 (5 bases). V was pared by 2 bases and J by 4 bases, with 9 bases between. The V gene's germline CDR1 is MNHNS and CDR2 SASEGT. The CDR3 loop spans 14 amino acids. The CDR3 bases are TGTGCCAGCAGTGAACGGGGGGGGAATCAGCCCCAGCATTTT. The encoded protein is CASSERGGNQPQHF.

Only one count was recorded for this clone. The chain employs TRBV5-4 and TRBJ1-5; D remains unclear. Germline CDR1 and CDR2: SGHNT and YYREEE (reference sequence). The CDR3 runs to 13 residues. V lost 4 bases to trimming and J lost 5 bases, with 10 bases between them. The chain's CDR3 is CASSLGSDQPQHF. The CDR3, as DNA: TGTGCCAGCAGCCTTGGATCCGATCAGCCCCAGCATTTT. The full variable domain, completed using reference TRBV5-4 and TRBJ1-5, is ETGVTQSPTHLIKTRGQQVTLRCSSQSGHNTVSWYQQALGQGPQFIFQYYREEENGRGNFPPRFSGLQFPNYSSELNVNALELDDSALYLCASSLGSDQPQHFGDGTRLSIL.

This sequence joins TRBV16 and TRBJ2-7; D gene ambiguous. Trimming removed 2 bases at V and 2 bases at J, with 7 bases between. CDR3 length equals 13 residues. Germline-derived CDR1 and CDR2 are KGHSY and FQNENV. As DNA, the CDR3 is TGTGCCAGCAGCCAACGTGGGCCCTACGAGCAGTACTTC. Protein product: CASSQRGPYEQYF. Combining the CDR3 with reference TRBV16 and TRBJ2-7 gives the whole variable domain GEEVAQTPKHLVRGEGQKAKLYCAPIKGHSYVFWYQQVLKNEFKFLISFQNENVFDETGMPKERFSAKCLPNSPCSLEIQATKLEDSAVYFCASSQRGPYEQYFGPGTRLTVT.

The V call is TRBV7-9, the J call TRBJ2-5, with a weak D call TRBD1 (5 bases). The length of the CDR3 is 14 residues. CDR1 and CDR2 from the germline V gene are SEHNR and FQNEAQ (reference sequence). Trimming shortened V by 1 base and J by 2 bases, and 8 bases separated the two germline ends. CDR3 in amino acids: CASSLVGAQETQYF. CDR3 coding DNA: TGTGCCAGCAGCTTAGTTGGGGCTCAAGAGACCCAGTACTTC.

The chain carries TRBV9 and TRBJ2-5; 7 nucleotides line up with TRBD2. The CDR3 consists of 13 residues. Germline CDR1 and CDR2: SGDLS and YYNGEE. Trimming took 1 base from V and 5 from J; bases not matched to a gene: 2. The chain's CDR3 is CASSVYGGETQYF. CDR3 coding DNA: TGTGCCAGCAGCGTATACGGGGGGGAGACCCAGTACTTC.

The rearrangement links TRBV21-1 to TRBJ1-5. TRBV21-1 is designated a pseudogene. The CDR3 contains 15 residues. For the CDR3, the DNA is TGTGCCAGCCAAACCCTGGGGGGGGGCAATCAGCCCCAGCATTTT. Its translation is CASQTLGGGNQPQHF.

This clone was seen a single time. The CDR3 coding sequence is TGTGCCAGTAGCGCTTGGGGGGGCGGAGCCACAGATACGCAGTATTTT. This gives the protein CASSAWGGGATDTQYF. The rearrangement links TRBV19 to TRBJ2-3; D might be TRBD2 (7 bases). V lost 6 bases and J lost 2, with 18 bases in between. This CDR3 has 16 amino acids. Germline loops: CDR1 LNHDA, CDR2 SQIVND (reference sequence).

The chain carries TRBV6-4 and TRBJ2-2; TRBD2 agrees at 8 bases. J gave up 3 bases and V 3 bases, and 9 bases lay outside the gene matches. The germline CDR1 and CDR2 sequences are MRHNA and SNTAGT. The CDR3 loop spans 17 amino acids. The CDR3 loop reads CASSEGSGGADTGELFF. DNA for the CDR3: TGTGCCAGCAGTGAGGGGAGCGGGGGAGCGGACACCGGGGAGCTGTTTTTT.

This sequence joins TRBV7-7 and TRBJ2-7; D unclear. V lost 1 base to trimming and J lost 1 base, with 5 bases between them. CDR3 size: 13 residues. Germline V gene sequence: CDR1 SSHAT, CDR2 FNYEAQ (reference sequence). CDR3 loop: CASSLDGSYEQYF. CDR3 nucleotide sequence: TGTGCCAGCAGCTTAGACGGGTCCTACGAGCAGTACTTC.

The chain carries TRBV15 and TRBJ1-3; D is perhaps TRBD1 (5 bases). The germline V gene encodes CDR1 LNHNV and CDR2 YYDKDF (reference sequence). This CDR3 is built from 18 residues. V lost 1 base to trimming and J lost 0 bases, with 16 bases between them. CDR3 coding DNA: TGTGCCACCAGCAGAGGACAGTCGGCCTCTATCTCTGGAAACACCATATATTTT. Translation gives CATSRGQSASISGNTIYF.

This clone was counted between two and nine times. V gene TRBV5-8 combines with J gene TRBJ2-7; 8 bases fit TRBD1. V lost 3 bases to trimming and J lost 0 bases; unmatched junction nucleotides: 8. The germline gives CDR1 SGHTS, CDR2 YDEGEE. The CDR3 has 16 amino acids. The chain's CDR3 is CASSSYGTGYSYEQYF. The CDR3 bases are TGTGCCAGCAGCTCCTACGGGACAGGATACTCCTACGAGCAGTACTTC.

The chain employs TRBV6-5 and TRBJ1-5, with D possibly matching TRBD1 (6 bases). Trimming took off 6 bases at V and 6 bases at J, with 18 bases between the two ends. Germline V gene lookup returns CDR1 MNHEY and CDR2 SVGAGI. The CDR3 contains 15 residues. CDR3 in amino acids: CASRKGGAGSQPQHF. In nucleotides, the CDR3 is TGTGCCAGCAGAAAAGGGGGAGCCGGCAGTCAGCCCCAGCATTTT.

The chain uses TRBV6-1 and TRBJ2-2; possibly TRBD2 for D (5 bases). V lost 6 bases, J lost 0 bases, and 11 bases lay in between. There are 15 residues in the CDR3. CDR1 is MNHNS and CDR2 is SASEGT in the germline V gene. The CDR3 DNA follows: TGTGCCAGCAGGAGGGCTGGGACGAACACCGGGGAGCTGTTTTTT. Amino acids: CASRRAGTNTGELFF.